This T cell receptor beta chain was documented in a study of blood T cell repertoires in COVID-19. At the level of the study: Researchers got acute and convalescent COVID-19 samples from the United States, Italy and Spain.

Germline assignment: CDR1 SGHRS and CDR2 YFSETQ. V shed 4 bases and J 6 bases; nucleotides not matched to a gene: 7. This CDR3 contains 14 residues. This clone appeared a single time. The assay was immunoSEQ multiplex PCR, and TCRdb's table has in-frame clones only and misses some. The data show fewer than 400,000 clones, roughly 91% seen once. The participants were between about 18 and 90 years old and came from 24 US areas. Sequences were obtained from PBMCs or T cells enriched from blood (not recorded which). The clonotype originates from a woman aged 25 to 45 who had recovered from COVID-19. The chain recombines TRBV5-1 with TRBJ1-3, with 7 bases fitting TRBD1. CDR3 protein: CASSRRQGENTIYF. The CDR3 DNA reads as TGCGCCAGCAGCAGGAGACAGGGTGAAAACACCATATATTTT.